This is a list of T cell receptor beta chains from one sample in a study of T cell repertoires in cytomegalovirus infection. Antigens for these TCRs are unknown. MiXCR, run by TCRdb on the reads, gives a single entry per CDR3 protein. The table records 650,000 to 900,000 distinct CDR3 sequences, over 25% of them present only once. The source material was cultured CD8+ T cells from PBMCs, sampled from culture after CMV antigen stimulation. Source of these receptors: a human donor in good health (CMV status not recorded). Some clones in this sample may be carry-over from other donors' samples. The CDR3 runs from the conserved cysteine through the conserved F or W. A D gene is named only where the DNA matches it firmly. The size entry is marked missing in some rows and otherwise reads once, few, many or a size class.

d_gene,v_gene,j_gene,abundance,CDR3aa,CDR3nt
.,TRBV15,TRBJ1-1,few,CATSREGRPEAFF,TGTGCCACCAGCAGAGAAGGGCGCCCTGAAGCTTTCTTT
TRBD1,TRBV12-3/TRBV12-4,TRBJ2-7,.,CASSSTSRDSSYEQYF,TGTGCCAGCAGTTCGACATCGAGGGACAGCTCCTACGAGCAGTACTTC
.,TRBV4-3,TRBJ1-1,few,CASSQDTYMNTEAFF,TGCGCCAGCAGCCAAGATACTTACATGAACACTGAAGCTTTCTTT
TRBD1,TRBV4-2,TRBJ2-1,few,CASSQEIRFRDRVLYNEQFF,TGTGCCAGCAGCCAAGAGATTCGGTTTCGGGACAGGGTCCTATACAATGAGCAGTTCTTC
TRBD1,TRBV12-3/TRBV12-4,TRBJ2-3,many,CASSLRDRVTDTQYF,TGTGCCAGCAGCCTCCGGGACAGGGTCACAGATACGCAGTATTTT
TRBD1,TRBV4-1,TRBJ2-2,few,CASSPYGTEASRTGELFF,TGCGCCAGCAGCCCTTACGGGACAGAAGCTTCTCGGACCGGGGAGCTGTTTTTT
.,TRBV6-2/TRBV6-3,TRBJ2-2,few,CASSLRGAPGELFF,TGTGCCAGCAGCCTTCGGGGGGCTCCCGGGGAGCTGTTTTTT
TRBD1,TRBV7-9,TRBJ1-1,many,CASRQSGQGALAEAFF,TGTGCCAGCAGACAGTCGGGACAGGGGGCTTTAGCTGAAGCTTTCTTT
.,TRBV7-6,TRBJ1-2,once,CASSSENGYTF,TGTGCCAGCAGCTCCGAAAACGGCTACACCTTC
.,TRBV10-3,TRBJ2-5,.,CAISSQGREETQYF,TGTGCCATCAGTTCCCAGGGGCGGGAGGAGACCCAGTACTTC
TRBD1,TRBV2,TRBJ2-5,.,CASSLGDSTQETQYF,TGTGCCAGCAGCCTTGGGGACAGTACACAAGAGACCCAGTACTTC
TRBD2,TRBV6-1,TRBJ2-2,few,CASTPREGLDTGELFF,TGTGCCAGCACCCCCCGGGAGGGACTCGACACCGGGGAGCTGTTTTTT
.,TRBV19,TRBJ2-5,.,CASSISYSQETQYF,TGTGCCAGTAGTATTTCGTACAGCCAAGAGACCCAGTACTTC
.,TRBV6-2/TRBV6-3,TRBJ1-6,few,CASSDVGGSPLHF,TGTGCCAGCTCCGACGTAGGGGGTTCACCCCTCCACTTT
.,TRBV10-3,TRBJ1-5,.,CAIRDLGGGQPQHF,TGTGCCATCCGCGACCTAGGGGGAGGGCAGCCCCAGCATTTT